The clone carrying this T cell receptor beta chain was observed a handful of times. The entry originates in a study of blood T cell repertoires in COVID-19. The assay was immunoSEQ multiplex PCR, and TCRdb's table has in-frame clones only and misses some. The sample shows about 230,000 clones, over 70% of them seen only once. The V and J ends lost 4 bases and 4 bases, in that order; junction bases with no gene match: 11. The CDR3 loop spans 17 amino acids. Germline CDR1 MGHRA, CDR2 YSYEKL. This sequence originates from a man older than 75 with acute or convalescent COVID-19. Material for sequencing was peripheral blood. The chain carries TRBV4-1 and TRBJ2-3, with 10 bases aligning to TRBD2. The CDR3 DNA follows: TGCGCCAGCAGCCCAGGAGAGCGGGGGGGATTTGCAGATACGCAGTATTTT. It translates to CASSPGERGGFADTQYF.